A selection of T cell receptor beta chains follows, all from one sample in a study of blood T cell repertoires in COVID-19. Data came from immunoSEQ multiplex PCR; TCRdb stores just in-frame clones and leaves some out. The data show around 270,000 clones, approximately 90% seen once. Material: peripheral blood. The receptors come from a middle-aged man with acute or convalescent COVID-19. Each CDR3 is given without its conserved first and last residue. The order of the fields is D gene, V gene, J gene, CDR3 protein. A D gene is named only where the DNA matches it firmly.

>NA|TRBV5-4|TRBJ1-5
ASSLDGGSNQPQH
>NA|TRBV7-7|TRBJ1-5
ASSLPGQPQH
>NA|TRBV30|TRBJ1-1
AWSQGWTEAF
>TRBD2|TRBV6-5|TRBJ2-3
ASSLSGGTDTQY
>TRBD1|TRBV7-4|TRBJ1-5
ASSLGQGGSAGNQPQH
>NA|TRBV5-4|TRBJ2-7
ASSPWEETDEQY
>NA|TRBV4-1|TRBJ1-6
ASSPDQTPGRSPLH
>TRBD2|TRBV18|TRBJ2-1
ASSPTTSGYNEQF
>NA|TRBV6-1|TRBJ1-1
ASSEAADGGTEAF
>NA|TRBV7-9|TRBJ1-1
ASSLDGDLNTEAF
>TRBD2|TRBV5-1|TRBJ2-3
ASSSTILAGGTDTQY
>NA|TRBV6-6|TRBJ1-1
ASSPRAGSNTEAF
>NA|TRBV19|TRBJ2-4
ASSIGGMAKNIQY
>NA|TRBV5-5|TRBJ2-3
ASSRGTGTDTQY
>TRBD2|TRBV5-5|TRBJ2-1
ASSSLADYNEQF
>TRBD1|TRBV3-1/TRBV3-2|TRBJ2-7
ASRLGQAYEQY
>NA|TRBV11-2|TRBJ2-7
ASSQDGVTYEQY
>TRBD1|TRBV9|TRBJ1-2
ASSVQGQGDGYT
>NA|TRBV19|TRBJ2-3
ASSNRRSVGDTQY
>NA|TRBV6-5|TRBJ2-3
ASSPARGGTDTQY
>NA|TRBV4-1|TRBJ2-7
ASSQETAGALKYEQY
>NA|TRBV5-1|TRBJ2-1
ASTPRGFDEQF
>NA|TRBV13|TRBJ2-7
ASSQFTGGGNEQY
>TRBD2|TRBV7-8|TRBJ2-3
ASSHSGGGGTDTQY
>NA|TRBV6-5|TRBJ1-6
ASSYEGSSPLH
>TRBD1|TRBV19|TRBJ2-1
ASSETGTGGKLEQF
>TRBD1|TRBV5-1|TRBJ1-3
ASSSGTVGNTIY
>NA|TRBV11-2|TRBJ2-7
ASSLEQVEYEQY
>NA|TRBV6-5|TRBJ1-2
ASSYSGGSGYT
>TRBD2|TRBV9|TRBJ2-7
ASSVTPGGVRGEQY
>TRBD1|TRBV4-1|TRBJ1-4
ASSPGTGGSEKLF
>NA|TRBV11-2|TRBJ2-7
ASSLVAGLSSYEQY
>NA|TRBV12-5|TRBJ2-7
ASGPIVRAEQY
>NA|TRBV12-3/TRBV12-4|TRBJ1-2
ASSFRGGYT
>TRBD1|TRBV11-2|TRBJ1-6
ASSPGQGLNSPLH
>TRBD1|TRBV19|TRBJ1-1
ASSPQGAGNTEAF
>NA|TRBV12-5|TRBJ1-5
ASVSQGGGNQPQH
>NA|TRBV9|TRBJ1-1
ASSHGGRLGGTEAF
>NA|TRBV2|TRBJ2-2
ASSVGANGELF
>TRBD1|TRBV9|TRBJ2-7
ASSPQGQGTYEQY
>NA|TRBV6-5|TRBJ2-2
ASTLGAANTGELF
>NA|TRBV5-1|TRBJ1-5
ASSLFPGLRQPQH
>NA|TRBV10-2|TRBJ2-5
ASSEFRAGVGETQY
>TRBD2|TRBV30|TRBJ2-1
ACSGRAQF
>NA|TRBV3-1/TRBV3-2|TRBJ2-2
ASSQDWGGRYTGELF
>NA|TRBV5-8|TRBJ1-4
ASSSLFNEKLF
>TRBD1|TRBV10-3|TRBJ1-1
AISATGEVAEAF